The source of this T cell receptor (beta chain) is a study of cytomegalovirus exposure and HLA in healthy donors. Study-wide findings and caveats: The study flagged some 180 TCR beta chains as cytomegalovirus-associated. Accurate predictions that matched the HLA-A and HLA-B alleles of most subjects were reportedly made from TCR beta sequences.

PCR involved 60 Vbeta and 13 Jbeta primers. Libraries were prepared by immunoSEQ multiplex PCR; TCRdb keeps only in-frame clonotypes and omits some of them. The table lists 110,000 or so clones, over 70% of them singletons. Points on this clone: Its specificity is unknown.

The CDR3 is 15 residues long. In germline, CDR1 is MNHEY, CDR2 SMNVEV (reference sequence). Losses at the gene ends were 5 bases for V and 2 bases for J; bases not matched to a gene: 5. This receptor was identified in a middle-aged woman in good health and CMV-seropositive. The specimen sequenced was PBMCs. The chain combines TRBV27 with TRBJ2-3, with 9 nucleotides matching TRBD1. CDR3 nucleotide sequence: TGTGCCAGCAGTCCCTGGACAGGGGCCACAGATACGCAGTATTTT. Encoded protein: CASSPWTGATDTQYF.